A selection of T cell receptor beta chains follows, all from one sample in a study of T cell repertoires in cytomegalovirus infection. TCRdb re-called the reads with MiXCR, one entry per CDR3 protein. The sample includes some 240,000 distinct CDR3 sequences, about 18% of them seen just once. Sequencing input: CD8+ T cells from PBMCs. The receptor source for this set is a human donor in good health (CMV status not recorded). Some clones in this sample may be carry-over from other donors' samples. Each CDR3 is given with its conserved first and last residue. D genes are given only for firm matches. Some rows mark clone size as missing; the rest say once, few, many or name a class of expanded clone.

v_call	j_call	d_call	clone_size	cdr3_aa	cdr3_nt
TRBV19	TRBJ2-1	TRBD1	-	CASSITTGGHNTYNEQFF	TGTGCCAGTAGTATTACGACAGGGGGTCACAATACCTACAATGAGCAGTTCTTC
TRBV2	TRBJ1-1	-	few	CASVLQGNTEAFF	TGTGCCAGCGTCCTACAGGGGAACACTGAAGCTTTCTTT
TRBV7-2	TRBJ2-5	TRBD1	many	CASSLVATDRGVETQYF	TGTGCCAGCAGCTTAGTCGCGACCGACAGGGGTGTGGAGACCCAGTACTTC
TRBV19	TRBJ2-1	TRBD1	few	CASSDSDRGWNEQFF	TGTGCCAGTAGCGACTCAGACAGGGGGTGGAATGAGCAGTTCTTC
TRBV6-1	TRBJ1-5	TRBD1	-	CASSETTGVGNQPQHF	TGTGCCAGCAGTGAGACTACAGGGGTTGGCAATCAGCCCCAGCATTTT
TRBV28	TRBJ2-1	TRBD2	many	CASRSFTGGSYNEQFF	TGTGCCAGCAGGTCCTTCACGGGGGGCTCCTACAATGAGCAGTTCTTC
TRBV15	TRBJ1-5	TRBD1	-	CATSPDRGVNQPQHF	TGTGCCACCAGCCCGGACAGGGGGGTGAATCAGCCCCAGCATTTT
TRBV7-9	TRBJ1-1	TRBD1	many	CASSPKTGAEEAFF	TGTGCCAGCAGTCCCAAAACAGGGGCCGAAGAAGCTTTCTTT
TRBV7-2	TRBJ2-7	TRBD1	many	CASSLVLVRDRLTYEQYF	TGTGCCAGCAGCTTAGTATTAGTTAGGGACAGGCTTACCTACGAGCAGTACTTC
TRBV7-9	TRBJ2-6	TRBD2	few	CASSWWSSGGSFREANVLTF	TGTGCCAGCAGCTGGTGGAGTAGCGGGGGGTCCTTTCGAGAGGCCAACGTCCTGACTTTC
TRBV20-1	TRBJ2-1	TRBD2	-	CSKQGTSGGYEQFF	TGCAGTAAACAGGGGACTAGCGGGGGGTATGAGCAGTTCTTC
TRBV7-9	TRBJ1-1	-	many	CASSTGIEAFF	TGTGCCAGCAGCACAGGGATTGAAGCTTTCTTT
TRBV29-1	TRBJ1-5	-	-	CSVVITGDQPQHF	TGCAGCGTTGTTATAACGGGGGATCAGCCCCAGCATTTT
TRBV6-8	TRBJ2-1	-	few	CASSYSGLGASYNEQFF	TGTGCCAGCAGTTATTCGGGGCTAGGCGCCTCCTACAATGAGCAGTTCTTC
TRBV2	TRBJ1-4	TRBD1	-	CASSDYRDSVNEKLFF	TGTGCCAGCAGCGACTACCGGGACAGCGTAAATGAAAAACTGTTTTTT
TRBV19	TRBJ1-5	-	-	CASSTGLSNQPQHF	TGTGCCAGTAGCACGGGACTTAGCAATCAGCCCCAGCATTTT
TRBV7-2	TRBJ2-5	-	many	CASSLSLAIQETQYF	TGTGCCAGCAGCTTAAGTCTGGCCATCCAAGAGACCCAGTACTTC
TRBV6-2/TRBV6-3	TRBJ2-6	TRBD2	many	CASTLAGPPGAGANVLTF	TGTGCCAGCACCTTAGCGGGACCCCCCGGCGCTGGGGCCAACGTCCTGACTTTC
TRBV5-6	TRBJ1-1	-	-	CASSLSPGNAFF	TGTGCCAGCAGCTTGAGTCCTGGGAACGCTTTCTTT
TRBV29-1	TRBJ2-1	-	-	CSVELVGPPAPLYNEQFF	TGCAGCGTTGAATTGGTAGGTCCGCCCGCCCCCCTCTACAATGAGCAGTTCTTC
TRBV7-2	TRBJ1-5	TRBD1	many	CASSLLDRVDQPQHF	TGTGCCAGCAGCCTGTTAGACAGGGTGGATCAGCCCCAGCATTTT
TRBV29-1	TRBJ2-4	-	-	CSVEDPSLAKNIQYF	TGCAGCGTTGAAGATCCCAGCCTAGCCAAAAACATTCAGTACTTC
TRBV7-2	TRBJ2-3	-	many	CASSLGGPTDTQYF	TGTGCCAGCAGCTTAGGGGGACCCACAGATACGCAGTATTTT
TRBV6-1	TRBJ2-7	-	many	CASSEGWTADEQYF	TGTGCCAGCAGTGAAGGTTGGACAGCCGACGAGCAGTACTTC
TRBV29-1	TRBJ1-1	-	few	CSVVNTEAFF	TGCAGCGTTGTTAACACTGAAGCTTTCTTT
TRBV6-5	TRBJ1-2	-	many	CASDQWGPRDGGTF	TGTGCCAGCGATCAATGGGGCCCTAGGGATGGCGGCACCTTC
TRBV6-4	TRBJ1-4	-	few	CASSRDATNEKLFF	TGTGCCAGTTCCAGGGATGCAACTAATGAAAAACTGTTTTTT
TRBV6-4	TRBJ1-2	-	many	CASSESEETDGYTF	TGTGCCAGCAGTGAGTCCGAGGAGACGGACGGCTACACCTTC
TRBV7-2	TRBJ2-7	TRBD2	-	CASSLAAGGTYEQYF	TGTGCCAGCAGCTTAGCGGCGGGGGGGACCTACGAGCAGTACTTC
TRBV4-3	TRBJ2-3	TRBD1	few	CASSPTWLTGAATDTQYF	TGCGCCAGCAGCCCGACATGGTTAACAGGGGCAGCCACAGATACGCAGTATTTT
TRBV12-3/TRBV12-4	TRBJ1-2	-	few	CASSPSGVKDGYTF	TGTGCCAGCAGCCCCTCTGGGGTGAAGGATGGCTACACCTTC
TRBV20-1	TRBJ2-2	-	-	CSARDESPDGDTGELFF	TGCAGTGCTAGAGATGAGTCCCCGGACGGAGACACCGGGGAGCTGTTTTTT
TRBV2	TRBJ2-3	TRBD1	few	CATLDRGGTDTQYF	TGTGCCACTCTGGACAGGGGAGGCACAGATACGCAGTATTTT
TRBV7-3	TRBJ2-5	TRBD1	many	CASSPEGQGYETQYF	TGTGCCAGCAGCCCCGAAGGACAGGGGTACGAGACCCAGTACTTC